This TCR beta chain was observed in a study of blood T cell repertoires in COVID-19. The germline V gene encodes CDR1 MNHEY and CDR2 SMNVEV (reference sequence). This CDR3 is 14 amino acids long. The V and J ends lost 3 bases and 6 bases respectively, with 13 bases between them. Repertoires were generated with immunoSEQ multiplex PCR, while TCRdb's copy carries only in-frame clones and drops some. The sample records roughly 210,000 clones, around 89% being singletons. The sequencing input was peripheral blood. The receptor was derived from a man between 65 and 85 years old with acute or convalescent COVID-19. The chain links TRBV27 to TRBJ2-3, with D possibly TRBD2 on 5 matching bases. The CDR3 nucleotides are TGTGCCAGCAGTTTCTTAAGCGGTCGGGATACGCAGTATTTT. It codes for CASSFLSGRDTQYF.